This TCR beta chain was recorded in a study of T cell responses to AZD1222 COVID-19 vaccine. Study-wide results and limits: As reported, nearly half of all spike-specific TCRs target variant regions that are unmutated.

With regard to this clone: What it binds is unknown.

The germline gives CDR1 SGHTA, CDR2 FQGNSA. Trimming left V 1 base short and J 1 base short, with 10 bases between. This CDR3 has 16 amino acids. Method: immunoSEQ multiplex PCR; TCRdb's copy keeps in-frame clones and lacks some. Of 65,000 or so clones detected, 80% to 85% appear once; the ten largest clones hold over 8%. The chain has TRBV7-2 and TRBJ2-2; the D is unclear. This receptor was obtained from an adult in good health. Sequenced here: peripheral blood, sampled on day 0 of AZD1222 vaccination. This CDR3 reads CASSLVDFWNTGELFF. The CDR3 region has the DNA TGTGCCAGCAGCTTAGTGGATTTCTGGAACACCGGGGAGCTGTTTTTT.